The 19 T cell receptor beta chains listed next were all sequenced from one sample in a study of blood T cell repertoires in COVID-19. Sequencing was performed with immunoSEQ multiplex PCR; in TCRdb, only in-frame clones are kept and a portion is missing. This sample yields 90,000 or so clones, of which 91% are seen a single time; 1.8% belongs to the top ten. Input material: peripheral blood. The source is a human donor with active COVID-19. The donor label of this sample is uncertain.

This chain connects TRBV6-2 or TRBV6-3 to TRBJ2-3; D may be TRBD2 (6 bases). The CDR3 covers 15 residues. Germline CDR1 and CDR2: MNHEY and SVGEGT. Trimming stripped 4 bases from V and 5 bases from J, with 16 bases between. The CDR3 loop is CASSSEGGWEDTQYF. Here the CDR3 DNA reads TGTGCCAGCAGTTCGGAGGGAGGCTGGGAAGATACGCAGTATTTT.

This CDR3 reads CASSQGQGAWGEQFF. In nucleotides, the CDR3 is TGTGCCAGCAGCCAAGGACAGGGGGCCTGGGGTGAGCAGTTCTTC. The chain couples TRBV6-5 to TRBJ2-1; 11 bases match TRBD1. Germline assignment: CDR1 MNHEY and CDR2 SVGAGI. The CDR3 has 15 residues. The V and J ends lost 6 bases and 9 bases, in that order; junction bases with no gene match: 10.

The chain has TRBV7-9 and TRBJ2-1; D is undetermined. V dropped 5 bases and J dropped 6 bases, with 5 bases sitting between them. CDR3 length: 11 amino acids. Germline CDR1 and CDR2: SEHNR and FQNEAQ (reference sequence). The CDR3 here is CASSLGNEQFF. The CDR3 nucleotides are TGTGCCAGCAGCCTCGGCAATGAGCAGTTCTTC.

This chain uses TRBV27 with TRBJ2-1; weak D call: TRBD2 (6 bases). The CDR3 covers 15 residues. Trimming cost V 5 bases and J 0 bases, with 11 bases left between them. CDR1 and CDR2 (germline): MNHEY, SMNVEV (reference sequence). The CDR3 sequence: CASSPGTDSYNEQFF. In nucleotides, the CDR3 is TGTGCCAGCAGTCCCGGGACTGACTCCTACAATGAGCAGTTCTTC.

The chain carries TRBV10-3 and TRBJ1-3; TRBD1 is a possible D gene (5 bases). V shed 11 bases and J shed 4 bases, with 21 bases lying between them. The CDR3 runs 15 residues. Germline CDR1 reads ENHRY; CDR2 reads SYGVKD. CDR3 bases: TGTGCCGCCTCAGAAAGTGGGGCGGCGGGAAACACCATATATTTT. It is translated as CAASESGAAGNTIYF.

This chain connects TRBV6-2 or TRBV6-3 to TRBJ1-5; 8 nucleotides agree with TRBD1. Germline V gene data show CDR1 as MNHEY and CDR2 as SVGEGT. The CDR3 contains 16 residues. Germline trimming cut 0 bases from V and 11 bases from J; bases unmatched to any gene: 12. CDR3 sequence reads: CASSYSTTGGGEAQHF. DNA of the CDR3: TGTGCCAGCAGTTACTCGACCACAGGGGGGGGAGAGGCCCAGCATTTT.

This clone was seen only a few times. V and J are TRBV5-1 and TRBJ2-7; 10 positions agree with TRBD2. The germline V gene encodes CDR1 SGHRS and CDR2 YFSETQ. The CDR3 totals 15 residues. V was clipped by 5 bases and J by 0 bases; unmatched bases: 5. The CDR3 nucleotides read TGCGCCAGCAGTTTACTAGCGGGGTACTCCTACGAGCAGTACTTC. This gives the protein CASSLLAGYSYEQYF. Full variable domain (remainder filled in from reference TRBV5-1 and TRBJ2-7): KAGVTQTPRYLIKTRGQQVTLSCSPISGHRSVSWYQQTPGQGLQFLFEYFSETQRNKGNFPGRFSGRQFSNSRSEMNVSTLELGDSALYLCASSLLAGYSYEQYFGPGTRLTVT.

This CDR3 reads CASSLAGGLVYEQFF. In DNA, the CDR3 is TGTGCCAGCAGCCTAGCGGGGGGGCTAGTGTATGAGCAGTTCTTC. J is TRBJ2-1 and V is TRBV7-3; 12 bases match TRBD2. Per the germline V gene, CDR1 is SGHTA and CDR2 is FQGTGA. The CDR3 covers 15 residues. The junction had 7 bases not matched to a gene; V was cut back by 5 bases and J by 8 bases. The full variable domain, its missing parts supplied by reference TRBV7-3 and TRBJ2-1, is GAGVSQTPSNKVTEKGKYVELRCDPISGHTALYWYRQSLGQGPEFLIYFQGTGAADDSGLPNDRFFAVRPEGSVSTLKIQRTERGDSAVYLCASSLAGGLVYEQFFGPGTRLTVL.

This clone was picked up one time. The rearrangement joins TRBV5-1 to TRBJ2-3, with a possible D match to TRBD1 (6 bases). Germline V CDR1 and CDR2: SGHRS, YFSETQ. This CDR3 has 13 amino acids. V gave up 3 bases and J gave up 5 bases, with 10 bases separating them. CDR3 nucleotide sequence: TGCGCCAGCAGCTACCTACAGGGAGATACGCAGTATTTT. Translated: CASSYLQGDTQYF.

The V gene is TRBV28, the J gene TRBJ2-5; TRBD2 aligns across 8 bases. The CDR3 has 14 amino acids. Germline lookup yields CDR1 MDHEN and CDR2 SYDVKM. The trim removed 9 bases at V and 3 bases at J, leaving 9 bases unmatched. The CDR3: CASRGGGREETQYF. CDR3 DNA: TGTGCCAGTCGAGGCGGGGGGCGTGAAGAGACCCAGTACTTC.

V is TRBV3-1 (or the pseudogene TRBV3-2) and J is TRBJ2-7; 10 bases fit TRBD2. The trim removed 0 bases at V and 6 bases at J, leaving 8 bases unmatched. The CDR3 totals 16 residues. Germline-derived CDR1 and CDR2 are LGHDT and YNNKEL (reference sequence). CDR3: CASSQDSSGGGIEQYF. CDR3 DNA sequence: TGTGCCAGCAGCCAAGATTCGAGCGGGGGGGGCATCGAGCAGTACTTC.

This chain connects TRBV4-3 to TRBJ1-5; TRBD1 matches 8 bases. Losses at the gene ends were 0 bases for V and 3 bases for J; bases not matched to a gene: 10. Per germline, CDR1 LGHNA and CDR2 YSLEER. The CDR3 is 18 residues long. CDR3 in DNA: TGCGCCAGCAGCCAAGACCGAGCGACAGGGGTCACCAATCAGCCCCAGCATTTT. Translation gives CASSQDRATGVTNQPQHF.

The V gene is TRBV2, the J gene TRBJ2-3; 9 nucleotides match TRBD1. This CDR3 has 18 residues. The V segment lost 0 bases and the J segment 5 bases; nucleotides outside the gene matches: 12. CDR1 and CDR2 from the germline V gene are SNHLY and FYNNEI. The CDR3 protein is CASSEAGRGTGRKDTQYF. CDR3 nucleotides: TGTGCCAGCAGTGAAGCTGGGAGGGGGACAGGGCGGAAAGATACGCAGTATTTT.

V is TRBV5-1 and J is TRBJ2-7, with TRBD1 as a possible D gene (6 bases). Germline loops: CDR1 SGHRS, CDR2 YFSETQ. The V end was cut by 1 base, the J end by 1 base, with 12 bases between. The CDR3 is 15 amino acids. Written as DNA, the CDR3 is TGCGCCAGCAGCTTGTCGCAGGGGCTTTCCTACGAGCAGTACTTC. Protein product: CASSLSQGLSYEQYF. Together with reference TRBV5-1 and TRBJ2-7, the CDR3 gives the full variable domain: KAGVTQTPRYLIKTRGQQVTLSCSPISGHRSVSWYQQTPGQGLQFLFEYFSETQRNKGNFPGRFSGRQFSNSRSEMNVSTLELGDSALYLCASSLSQGLSYEQYFGPGTRLTVT.

The CDR3 region is CASSIGRVSYNEQFF. The CDR3 region has the DNA TGTGCCAGCAGCATAGGGAGGGTGTCCTACAATGAGCAGTTCTTC. The genes are TRBV11-2 and TRBJ2-1; 7 nucleotides line up with TRBD2. With 5 bases clipped from V and 1 base from J, the junction kept 5 bases outside the gene matches. Per germline, CDR1 SGHAT and CDR2 FQNNGV. The CDR3 has 15 residues. Supplemented by reference TRBV11-2 and TRBJ2-1, the full variable domain reads EAGVAQSPRYKIIEKRQSVAFWCNPISGHATLYWYQQILGQGPKLLIQFQNNGVVDDSQLPKDRFSAERLKGVDSTLKIQPAKLEDSAVYLCASSIGRVSYNEQFFGPGTRLTVL.

This clone was seen more than once but under ten times. The chain couples TRBV24-1 to TRBJ2-3; D might be TRBD1 (6 bases). V was cut by 1 base and J by 2 bases, with 15 bases left in between. CDR3 length equals 17 residues. The germline V gene encodes CDR1 KGHDR and CDR2 SFDVKD. CDR3 protein: CATSDFWVGQITDTQYF. CDR3 coding DNA: TGTGCCACCAGTGATTTCTGGGTTGGACAGATCACAGATACGCAGTATTTT.

The rearrangement joins TRBV10-3 to TRBJ1-6; no definite D call. The CDR3 has 16 residues. Germline CDR1 reads ENHRY; CDR2 reads SYGVKD. The V gene lost 0 bases and the J gene lost 10 bases, with 16 bases spanning the gap. CDR3 DNA: TGTGCCATCAGTGAGTCTGAGGTAGAGAGTGGATCACCCCTCCACTTT. Its translation: CAISESEVESGSPLHF.

CDR3 bases: TGTGCCAGCAGTTACCCCCCGGTCACTAACTATGGCTACACCTTC. Its translation: CASSYPPVTNYGYTF. The rearrangement joins TRBV6-6 to TRBJ1-2; D is ambiguous. From germline, CDR1 is MNHNY and CDR2 SVGAGI (reference sequence). The CDR3 covers 15 residues. V was trimmed by 2 bases and J by 0 bases, leaving 10 bases between them.

This chain uses TRBV14 with TRBJ2-3; tentatively, D is TRBD2 (7 bases). This CDR3 comprises 17 residues. With 1 base removed from V and 6 bases from J, the gap between germline ends came to 20 bases. The germline CDR1 and CDR2 sequences are SGHDN and FVKESK. CDR3 DNA: TGTGCCAGCAGCCAAGTACTAGCGACGAAGGGGGTCGATACGCAGTATTTT. Its translation is CASSQVLATKGVDTQYF.